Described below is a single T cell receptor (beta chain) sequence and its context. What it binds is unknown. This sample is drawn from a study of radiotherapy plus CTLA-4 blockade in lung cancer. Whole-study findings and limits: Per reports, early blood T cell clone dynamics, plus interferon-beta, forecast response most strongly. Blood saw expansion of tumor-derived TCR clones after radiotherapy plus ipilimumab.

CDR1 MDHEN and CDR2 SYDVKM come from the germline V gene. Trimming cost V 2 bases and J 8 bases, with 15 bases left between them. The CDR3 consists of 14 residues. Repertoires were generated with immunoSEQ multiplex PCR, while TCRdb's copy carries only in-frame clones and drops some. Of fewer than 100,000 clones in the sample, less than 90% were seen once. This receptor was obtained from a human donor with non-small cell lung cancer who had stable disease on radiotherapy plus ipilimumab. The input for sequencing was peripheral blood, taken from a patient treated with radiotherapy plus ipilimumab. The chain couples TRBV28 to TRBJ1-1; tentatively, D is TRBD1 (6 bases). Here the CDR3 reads CASSLQQGRWEAFF. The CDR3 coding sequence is TGTGCCAGCAGTTTACAACAGGGCCGGTGGGAAGCTTTCTTT.